These T cell receptor beta chains were read from a single sample in a study of shared clonotypes between healthy human individuals. The table came from immunoSEQ multiplex PCR; TCRdb's copy has only in-frame clones and leaves some out. This sample has some 2.1 million clones, with less than 95% found just once. What was sequenced was naive CD8+ T cells sorted from blood. These receptors all come from a man aged 18 to 30 in good health. CDR3s include the opening cysteine and the closing phenylalanine or tryptophan. The D gene is left open where the match is weak. Size tells how often a clone was seen (once, few, many) or the class of an expanded clone, and some rows leave it out.

TGCGCCAGCAGTGAGGGGCTAGCGGGAGACCTAGCCTACGAGCAGTACTTC | CASSEGLAGDLAYEQYF | TRBV10-2 | - | TRBD2 | TRBJ2-7
TGTGCCAGCAGTTCGGGACACCCAAACTATGGCTACACCTTC | CASSSGHPNYGYTF | TRBV6-5 | - | - | TRBJ1-2
TGCGCCAGCAGCCAAGGAAAGGGAACCTACGAGCAGTACTTC | CASSQGKGTYEQYF | TRBV4-1 | - | - | TRBJ2-7
TGTGCCAGCAGTGAAGCGATCGGGGACTCCTACAATGAGCAGTTCTTC | CASSEAIGDSYNEQFF | TRBV6-1 | - | - | TRBJ2-1
TGCGCCAGCAGTCTAGACAGGGGGACCTCCGTGGGCTACACCTTC | CASSLDRGTSVGYTF | TRBV10-1 | - | TRBD1 | TRBJ1-2
TGTGCCAGCAGTTTATTAAGGGGAACGGGGCCCCACGAGCAGTACTTC | CASSLLRGTGPHEQYF | TRBV27 | - | - | TRBJ2-7
TGCAGCGTTGTCTTCGACAATTATAACATTCAGTACTTC | CSVVFDNYNIQYF | TRBV29-1 | - | - | TRBJ2-4
TGTGCCAGCAGCTTGGACCCCTATGGCTACACCTTC | CASSLDPYGYTF | TRBV13 | - | - | TRBJ1-2
TGTGCCAGCAGCTTGGTCGATTCCTACGAGCAGTACTTC | CASSLVDSYEQYF | TRBV5-6 | - | - | TRBJ2-7
TGTGCCAGCAAGAGCGGGAGAGGAAACGAGCAGTACTTC | CASKSGRGNEQYF | TRBV6-5 | - | TRBD2 | TRBJ2-7
TGTGCCACAAATACCATGAACACTGAAGCTTTCTTT | CATNTMNTEAFF | TRBV2 | - | - | TRBJ1-1
TGCGCCAGCAGCCAAGGGGCCGGGCTCAACTATGGCTACACCTTC | CASSQGAGLNYGYTF | TRBV4-1 | few | - | TRBJ1-2
TGTGCCAGCAGCTTGCTCCAAAGGGGGTACAATGAGCAGTTCTTC | CASSLLQRGYNEQFF | TRBV7-6 | - | - | TRBJ2-1
TGTGCCACCTCCAAGGACTATGGCTACACCTTC | CATSKDYGYTF | TRBV10-3 | - | - | TRBJ1-2
TGTGCCAGCAGTCAACTAGCGGGGGTGTACCAAGAGACCCAGTACTTC | CASSQLAGVYQETQYF | TRBV27 | once | TRBD2 | TRBJ2-5
TGTGCCAGCAACTTTCCCCCTTTCGGGAGGGTAAGGACCGGGGAGCTGTTTTTT | CASNFPPFGRVRTGELFF | TRBV5-6 | - | TRBD2 | TRBJ2-2
TGTGCCAGCAGTTTAGGGACGGGGCTAGGTGGCTACACCTTC | CASSLGTGLGGYTF | TRBV27 | - | - | TRBJ1-2
TGTGCCAGTAGTATTAATCCGCTCACCCAGTTCTTC | CASSINPLTQFF | TRBV19 | - | - | TRBJ2-1
TGTGCCAGCAGCCCTTCCGGGACAGGAGGAGAAAAACTGTTTTTT | CASSPSGTGGEKLFF | TRBV7-8 | - | TRBD1 | TRBJ1-4
TGTGCCAGCAGCCTTGGAGGGGCAACTAATGAAAAACTGTTTTTT | CASSLGGATNEKLFF | TRBV27 | - | - | TRBJ1-4
TGTGCCAGCAGCTTAAGGGGGGGCGACCTTCGTGGTCGCACAGATACGCAGTATTTT | CASSLRGGDLRGRTDTQYF | TRBV7-8 | - | - | TRBJ2-3
TGTGCCATCACCACAGATACGCAGTATTTT | CAITTDTQYF | TRBV27 | - | - | TRBJ2-3
TGTGCCAGCAGCTTAGTTCTTGTCGGGGACGTGAGGAAGTTCTTC | CASSLVLVGDVRKFF | TRBV7-9 | - | - | TRBJ2-1
TGTGCCAGCAGCACGGGACAGAACTATGGCTACACCTTC | CASSTGQNYGYTF | TRBV9 | - | TRBD1 | TRBJ1-2
TGCGCCAGCAGCCAAGATCCACGGACAGGGGGCTACGAGCAGTACTTC | CASSQDPRTGGYEQYF | TRBV4-1 | - | TRBD1 | TRBJ2-7
TGTGCCAGCAGCTTAGTGAGGGCCGAGACCCAGTACTTC | CASSLVRAETQYF | TRBV7-9 | - | - | TRBJ2-5